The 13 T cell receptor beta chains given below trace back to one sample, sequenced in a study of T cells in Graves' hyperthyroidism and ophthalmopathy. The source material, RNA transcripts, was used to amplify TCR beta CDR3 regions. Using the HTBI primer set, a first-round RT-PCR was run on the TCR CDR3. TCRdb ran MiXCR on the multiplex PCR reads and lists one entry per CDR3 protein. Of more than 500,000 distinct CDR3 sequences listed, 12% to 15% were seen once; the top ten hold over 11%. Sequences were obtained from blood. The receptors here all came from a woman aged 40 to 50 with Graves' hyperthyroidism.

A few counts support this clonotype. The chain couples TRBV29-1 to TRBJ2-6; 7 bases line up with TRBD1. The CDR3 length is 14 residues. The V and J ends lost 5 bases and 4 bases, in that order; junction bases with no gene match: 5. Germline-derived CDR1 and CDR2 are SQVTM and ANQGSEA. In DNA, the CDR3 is TGCAGCGTTCTCACAGGGGTGGGGGCCAACGTCCTGACTTTC. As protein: CSVLTGVGANVLTF.

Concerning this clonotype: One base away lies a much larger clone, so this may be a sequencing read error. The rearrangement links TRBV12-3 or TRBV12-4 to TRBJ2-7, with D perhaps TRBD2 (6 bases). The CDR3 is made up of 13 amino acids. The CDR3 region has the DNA TGTGCCAGCAGTCCTAGCGCCGACTACGAGCAGCACTTC. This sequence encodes CASSPSADYEQHF.

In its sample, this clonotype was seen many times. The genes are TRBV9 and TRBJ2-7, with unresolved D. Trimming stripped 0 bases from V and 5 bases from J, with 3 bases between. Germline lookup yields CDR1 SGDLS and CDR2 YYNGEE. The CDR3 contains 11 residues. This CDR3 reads CASSVGNEQYF. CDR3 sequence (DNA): TGTGCCAGCAGCGTAGGAAACGAGCAGTACTTC. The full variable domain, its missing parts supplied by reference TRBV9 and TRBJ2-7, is DSGVTQTPKHLITATGQRVTLRCSPRSGDLSVYWYQQSLDQGLQFLIQYYNGEERAKGNILERFSAQQFPDLHSELNLSSLELGDSALYFCASSVGNEQYFGPGTRLTVT.

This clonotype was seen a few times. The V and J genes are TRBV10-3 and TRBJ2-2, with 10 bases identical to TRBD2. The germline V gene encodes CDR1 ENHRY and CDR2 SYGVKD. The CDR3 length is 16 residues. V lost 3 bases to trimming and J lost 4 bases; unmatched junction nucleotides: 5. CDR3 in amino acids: CAISEVAGGFTGELFF. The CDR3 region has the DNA TGTGCCATCAGTGAAGTAGCGGGAGGATTCACCGGGGAGCTGTTTTTT.

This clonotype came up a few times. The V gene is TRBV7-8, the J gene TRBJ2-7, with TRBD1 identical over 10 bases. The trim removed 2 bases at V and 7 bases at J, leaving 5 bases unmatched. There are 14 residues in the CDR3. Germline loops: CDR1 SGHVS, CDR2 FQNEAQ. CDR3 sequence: CASSLPDRGQEQYF. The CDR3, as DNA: TGTGCCAGCAGCTTACCCGACAGGGGGCAAGAGCAGTACTTC.

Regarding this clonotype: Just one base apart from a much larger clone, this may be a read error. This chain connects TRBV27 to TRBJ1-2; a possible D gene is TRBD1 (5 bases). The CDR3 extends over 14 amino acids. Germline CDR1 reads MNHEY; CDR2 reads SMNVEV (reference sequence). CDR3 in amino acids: CVSSLSLGVGGYTF. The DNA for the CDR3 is TGTGTCAGCAGTTTATCTTTAGGGGTTGGTGGCTACACCTTC.

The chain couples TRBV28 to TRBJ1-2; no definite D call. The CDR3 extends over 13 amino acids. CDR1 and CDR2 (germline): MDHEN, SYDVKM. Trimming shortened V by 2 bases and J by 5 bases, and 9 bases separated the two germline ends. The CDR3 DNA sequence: TGTGCCAGCAGTTTACCCGGGGAATATGGCTACACCTTC. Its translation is CASSLPGEYGYTF.

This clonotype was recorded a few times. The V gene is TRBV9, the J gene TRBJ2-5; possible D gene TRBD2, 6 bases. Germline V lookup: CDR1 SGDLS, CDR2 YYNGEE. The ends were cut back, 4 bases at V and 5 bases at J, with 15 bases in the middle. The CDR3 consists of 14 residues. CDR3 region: CASSPAGGKETQYF. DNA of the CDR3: TGTGCCAGCAGCCCCGCTGGGGGGAAGGAGACCCAGTACTTC.

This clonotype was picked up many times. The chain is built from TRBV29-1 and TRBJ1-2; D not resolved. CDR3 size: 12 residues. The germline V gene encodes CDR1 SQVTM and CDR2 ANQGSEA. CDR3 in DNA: TGCTGTACTCTGGGTGGAAGTTATGGCTACACCTTC. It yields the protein CCTLGGSYGYTF.

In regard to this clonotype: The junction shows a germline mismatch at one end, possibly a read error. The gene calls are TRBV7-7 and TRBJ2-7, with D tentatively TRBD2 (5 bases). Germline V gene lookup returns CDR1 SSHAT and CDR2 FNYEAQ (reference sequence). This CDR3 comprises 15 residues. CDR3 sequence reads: CASSPLADKWGEQYF. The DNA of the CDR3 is TGTGCTAGCAGCCCTCTAGCAGACAAGTGGGGCGAGCAGTACTTC.

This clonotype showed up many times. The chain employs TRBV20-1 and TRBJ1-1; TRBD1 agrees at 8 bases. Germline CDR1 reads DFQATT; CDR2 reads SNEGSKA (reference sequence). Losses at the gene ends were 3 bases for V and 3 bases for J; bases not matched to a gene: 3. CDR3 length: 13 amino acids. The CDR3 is CSASRGLDTEAFF. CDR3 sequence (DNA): TGCAGTGCTAGCAGGGGGCTTGACACTGAAGCTTTCTTT.

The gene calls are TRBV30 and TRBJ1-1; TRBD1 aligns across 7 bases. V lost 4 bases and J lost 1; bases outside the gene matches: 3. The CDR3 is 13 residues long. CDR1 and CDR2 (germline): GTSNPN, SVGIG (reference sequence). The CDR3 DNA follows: TGTGCCTGGAAAGGGGGCGGGAACACTGAAGCTTTCTTT. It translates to CAWKGGGNTEAFF.

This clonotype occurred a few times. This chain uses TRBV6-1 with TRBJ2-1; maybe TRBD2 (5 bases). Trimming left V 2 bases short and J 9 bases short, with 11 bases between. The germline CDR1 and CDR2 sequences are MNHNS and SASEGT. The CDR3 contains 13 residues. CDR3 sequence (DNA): TGTGCCAGCAGTGAAATGACTAACAGTGAGCAGTTCTTC. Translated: CASSEMTNSEQFF.